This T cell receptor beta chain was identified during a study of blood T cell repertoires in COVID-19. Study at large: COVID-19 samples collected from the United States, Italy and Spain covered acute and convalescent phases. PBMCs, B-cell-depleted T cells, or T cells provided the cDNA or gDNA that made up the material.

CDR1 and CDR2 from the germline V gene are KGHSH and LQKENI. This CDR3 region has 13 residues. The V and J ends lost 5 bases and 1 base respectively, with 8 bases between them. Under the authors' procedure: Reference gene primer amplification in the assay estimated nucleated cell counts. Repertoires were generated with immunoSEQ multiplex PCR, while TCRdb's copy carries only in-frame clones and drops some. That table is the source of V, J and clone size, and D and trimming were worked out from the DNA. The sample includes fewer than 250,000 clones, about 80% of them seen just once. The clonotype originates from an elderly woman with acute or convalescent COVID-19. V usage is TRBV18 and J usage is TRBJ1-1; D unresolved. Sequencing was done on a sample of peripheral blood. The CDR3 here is CASSENGNTEAFF. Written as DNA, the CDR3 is TGTGCCAGCTCAGAGAACGGGAACACTGAAGCTTTCTTT. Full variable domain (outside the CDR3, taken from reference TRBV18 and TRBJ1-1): NAGVMQNPRHLVRRRGQEARLRCSPMKGHSHVYWYRQLPEEGLKFMVYLQKENIIDESGMPKERFSAEFPKEGPSILRIQQVVRGDSAAYFCASSENGNTEAFFGQGTRLTVV.